What follows are 15 T cell receptor beta chains derived from one specimen sequenced in a study of T cell responses to AZD1222 COVID-19 vaccine. Only in-frame clones appear in the TCRdb table, and some are missing; sequencing was by immunoSEQ multiplex PCR. Of about 140,000 clones in the sample, approximately 94% were seen once. Source: peripheral blood, taken on day 0 of AZD1222 vaccination. Every receptor here comes from an adult in good health.

This chain uses TRBV6-1 with TRBJ2-3, with 13 bases fitting TRBD2. The CDR3 contains 16 residues. Germline values: CDR1 MNHNS, CDR2 SASEGT. After removal of 4 bases from V and 4 bases from J, the junction contained 5 bases not matched to a gene. In nucleotides, the CDR3 is TGTGCCAGCAGTGTCCAACTAGCGGGGGGGCCAGATACGCAGTATTTT. The encoded protein is CASSVQLAGGPDTQYF.

The chain uses TRBV2 and TRBJ2-2, with 8 bases lining up with TRBD1. The germline CDR1 and CDR2 sequences are SNHLY and FYNNEI. The CDR3 totals 15 residues. Trimming cost V 4 bases and J 2 bases; bases outside gene matches: 3. CDR3 sequence: CASSGTGTNTGELFF. Written as DNA, the CDR3 is TGTGCCAGCAGTGGGACAGGGACTAACACCGGGGAGCTGTTTTTT.

The chain has TRBV7-6 and TRBJ1-2; 9 positions match TRBD1. There are 14 residues in the CDR3. Germline CDR1 SGHVS, CDR2 FNYEAQ. V shed 1 base, J shed 6 bases, and the junction held 3 bases outside the gene matches. The CDR3 loop is CASSLVGQGNGYTF. The CDR3 DNA sequence: TGTGCCAGCAGCTTAGTGGGACAGGGAAATGGCTACACCTTC.

The rearrangement joins TRBV30 to TRBJ1-3; 8 bases agree with TRBD1. The trim removed 4 bases at V and 4 bases at J, leaving 9 bases unmatched. The CDR3 is made up of 15 amino acids. The germline V gene has CDR1 GTSNPN and CDR2 SVGIG (reference sequence). CDR3 loop: CAWTPGQVLGNTIYF. CDR3 nucleotides: TGTGCCTGGACCCCGGGACAGGTACTCGGAAACACCATATATTTT.

As for this clone: At one end the junction does not follow the germline gene, possibly because of a read error. The chain carries TRBV7-7 and TRBJ2-1; 16 positions agree with TRBD2. CDR1 SSHAT and CDR2 FNYEAQ come from the germline V gene (reference sequence). The CDR3 totals 20 residues. The CDR3 region has the DNA TGTGCTAGCAGCCCCCGGCCGACGGGACTAGCGGGGGGGAGGGTTAATGAGCAGTTCTTC. Translated, it gives CASSPRPTGLAGGRVNEQFF.

CDR3 DNA: TGTGCCTGGGTGATTCCGGGGGCGGCAGGTTACAATGAGCAGTTCTTC. This codes for CAWVIPGAAGYNEQFF. This chain uses TRBV30 with TRBJ2-1; D is tentatively TRBD1 or TRBD2 (6 bases each). V shed 5 bases and J shed 4 bases, with 21 bases lying between them. The CDR3 covers 16 residues. The V gene's germline CDR1 is GTSNPN and CDR2 SVGIG (reference sequence).

The rearrangement links TRBV7-9 to TRBJ2-4, with D unresolved. The V gene's germline CDR1 is SEHNR and CDR2 FQNEAQ (reference sequence). The CDR3 is 14 amino acids. Trimming took off 1 base at V and 0 bases at J, with 4 bases between the two ends. The CDR3 loop reads CASSLVLAKNIQYF. The CDR3 DNA reads TGTGCCAGCAGCTTAGTGTTAGCCAAAAACATTCAGTACTTC.

This sequence joins TRBV28 and TRBJ2-5; 9 bases map to TRBD2. J gave up 5 bases and V 2 bases, and 9 bases lay outside the gene matches. The germline V gene encodes CDR1 MDHEN and CDR2 SYDVKM. CDR3 length equals 16 residues. In nucleotides, the CDR3 is TGTGCCAGCAGTTTAGAAGCTAGCGGGGACTGGGAGACCCAGTACTTC. This encodes CASSLEASGDWETQYF.

DNA for the CDR3: TGCGCCAGCAGCCCCGGGGGGGACTATGGCTACACCTTC. Translating it yields CASSPGGDYGYTF. This rearrangement joins TRBV4-1 to TRBJ1-2; tentative D call: TRBD1 (5 bases). Germline V CDR1 and CDR2: MGHRA, YSYEKL. There are 13 residues in the CDR3. The ends were cut back, 4 bases at V and 3 bases at J, with 9 bases in the middle.

The CDR3 loop reads CASSYTGRSAFF. In DNA form, the CDR3 reads TGTGCCAGCAGTTACACGGGGAGATCAGCTTTCTTT. V and J are TRBV6-2 or TRBV6-3 and TRBJ1-1; D remains unclear. V lost 2 bases and J lost 10, with 11 bases in between. The germline V gene has CDR1 MNHEY and CDR2 SVGEGT. CDR3 length: 12 residues.

This chain links TRBV7-2 with TRBJ2-3; possible D gene TRBD2, 6 bases. Per the germline V gene, CDR1 is SGHTA and CDR2 is FQGNSA. The CDR3 is 15 residues long. V was shortened by 5 bases and J by 2 bases, with 14 bases between the two germline ends. The CDR3 sequence is CASSPDYLNTDTQYF. As DNA, the CDR3 is TGTGCCAGCAGCCCGGACTACCTCAACACAGATACGCAGTATTTT. Looking up the rest from reference TRBV7-2 and TRBJ2-3 gives the full variable domain: GAGVSQSPSNKVTEKGKDVELRCDPISGHTALYWYRQSLGQGLEFLIYFQGNSAPDKSGLPSDRFSAERTGGSVSTLTIQRTQQEDSAVYLCASSPDYLNTDTQYFGPGTRLTVL.

This clone has only a few counts. The chain couples TRBV3-1 (or the pseudogene TRBV3-2) to TRBJ2-2; 12 nucleotides agree with TRBD2. The V gene end was trimmed by 7 bases and the J gene end by 4 bases; junction bases not matched to a gene: 13. The CDR3 length is 18 residues. CDR1 LGHDT and CDR2 YNNKEL come from the germline V gene (reference sequence). The DNA for the CDR3 is TGTGCCAGCAATCGAGGTCTAGCGGGGGGGCATCCCACCGGGGAGCTGTTTTTT. As protein: CASNRGLAGGHPTGELFF.

V and J are TRBV19 and TRBJ2-1; D may be TRBD1 or TRBD2 (5 bases each). The V and J ends lost 7 bases and 1 base respectively, with 20 bases between them. The CDR3 consists of 17 residues. Germline values: CDR1 LNHDA, CDR2 SQIVND (reference sequence). In DNA form, the CDR3 reads TGTGCCAGTAAGAGGGGAGAGGGCATGGGGTCCTACAATGAGCAGTTCTTC. As protein: CASKRGEGMGSYNEQFF.

The DNA for the CDR3 is TGTGCCTGGAGGGGGGGACAGTTGGATAATTCACCCCTCCACTTT. The encoded protein is CAWRGGQLDNSPLHF. The chain is built from TRBV30 and TRBJ1-6; the match to TRBD1 covers 7 bases. This CDR3 comprises 15 residues. Trimming removed 3 bases from V and 5 bases from J; junction bases left unmatched: 7. The V gene's germline CDR1 is GTSNPN and CDR2 SVGIG (reference sequence). Filled out from reference TRBV30 and TRBJ1-6, the complete variable domain reads SQTIHQWPATLVQPVGSPLSLECTVEGTSNPNLYWYRQAAGRGLQLLFYSVGIGQISSEVPQNLSASRPQDRQFILSSKKLLLSDSGFYLCAWRGGQLDNSPLHFGNGTRLTVT.

The chain links TRBV5-8 to TRBJ1-2; TRBD1 matches 10 bases. CDR3 length: 15 residues. V was clipped by 2 bases and J by 4 bases; unmatched bases: 5. Germline V gene lookup returns CDR1 SGHTS and CDR2 YDEGEE. The CDR3 DNA follows: TGTGCCAGCAGCTTAGACAGGGGGCCAGGCTATGGCTACACCTTC. This translates into CASSLDRGPGYGYTF.